This paragraph covers one T cell receptor (beta chain) sequence. Its antigen is as yet unknown. This entry is derived from a study of cytomegalovirus exposure and HLA in healthy donors. Study results and caveats: Relative to the approximately 700-donor mean, N-insertions were reportedly fewer in an Asian-associated ancestry cluster in a later analysis.

Both 60 Vbeta primers and 13 Jbeta primers went into the PCR. Using immunoSEQ multiplex PCR, the repertoire was profiled, and TCRdb retains in-frame clones only, with some absent. This sample has about 180,000 clones, with roughly 80% found just once. This CDR3 has 16 amino acids. Germline trimming cut 4 bases from V and 2 bases from J; bases unmatched to any gene: 8. CDR1 is SGHVS and CDR2 is FNYEAQ in the germline V gene. The sample taken for sequencing was PBMCs. This TCR was recovered from a girl between 5 and 17 years old in good health and CMV-seropositive. The V and J genes are TRBV7-6 and TRBJ1-5; TRBD1 matches at 7 bases. Here the CDR3 reads CASSSLTGPRNQPQHF. The CDR3 nucleotides read TGTGCCAGCAGCTCACTGACAGGGCCCCGCAATCAGCCCCAGCATTTT. Drawing the rest from reference TRBV7-6 and TRBJ1-5, the complete variable domain is GAGVSQSPRYKVTKRGQDVALRCDPISGHVSLYWYRQALGQGPEFLTYFNYEAQQDKSGLPNDRFSAERPEGSISTLTIQRTEQRDSAMYRCASSSLTGPRNQPQHFGDGTRLSIL.